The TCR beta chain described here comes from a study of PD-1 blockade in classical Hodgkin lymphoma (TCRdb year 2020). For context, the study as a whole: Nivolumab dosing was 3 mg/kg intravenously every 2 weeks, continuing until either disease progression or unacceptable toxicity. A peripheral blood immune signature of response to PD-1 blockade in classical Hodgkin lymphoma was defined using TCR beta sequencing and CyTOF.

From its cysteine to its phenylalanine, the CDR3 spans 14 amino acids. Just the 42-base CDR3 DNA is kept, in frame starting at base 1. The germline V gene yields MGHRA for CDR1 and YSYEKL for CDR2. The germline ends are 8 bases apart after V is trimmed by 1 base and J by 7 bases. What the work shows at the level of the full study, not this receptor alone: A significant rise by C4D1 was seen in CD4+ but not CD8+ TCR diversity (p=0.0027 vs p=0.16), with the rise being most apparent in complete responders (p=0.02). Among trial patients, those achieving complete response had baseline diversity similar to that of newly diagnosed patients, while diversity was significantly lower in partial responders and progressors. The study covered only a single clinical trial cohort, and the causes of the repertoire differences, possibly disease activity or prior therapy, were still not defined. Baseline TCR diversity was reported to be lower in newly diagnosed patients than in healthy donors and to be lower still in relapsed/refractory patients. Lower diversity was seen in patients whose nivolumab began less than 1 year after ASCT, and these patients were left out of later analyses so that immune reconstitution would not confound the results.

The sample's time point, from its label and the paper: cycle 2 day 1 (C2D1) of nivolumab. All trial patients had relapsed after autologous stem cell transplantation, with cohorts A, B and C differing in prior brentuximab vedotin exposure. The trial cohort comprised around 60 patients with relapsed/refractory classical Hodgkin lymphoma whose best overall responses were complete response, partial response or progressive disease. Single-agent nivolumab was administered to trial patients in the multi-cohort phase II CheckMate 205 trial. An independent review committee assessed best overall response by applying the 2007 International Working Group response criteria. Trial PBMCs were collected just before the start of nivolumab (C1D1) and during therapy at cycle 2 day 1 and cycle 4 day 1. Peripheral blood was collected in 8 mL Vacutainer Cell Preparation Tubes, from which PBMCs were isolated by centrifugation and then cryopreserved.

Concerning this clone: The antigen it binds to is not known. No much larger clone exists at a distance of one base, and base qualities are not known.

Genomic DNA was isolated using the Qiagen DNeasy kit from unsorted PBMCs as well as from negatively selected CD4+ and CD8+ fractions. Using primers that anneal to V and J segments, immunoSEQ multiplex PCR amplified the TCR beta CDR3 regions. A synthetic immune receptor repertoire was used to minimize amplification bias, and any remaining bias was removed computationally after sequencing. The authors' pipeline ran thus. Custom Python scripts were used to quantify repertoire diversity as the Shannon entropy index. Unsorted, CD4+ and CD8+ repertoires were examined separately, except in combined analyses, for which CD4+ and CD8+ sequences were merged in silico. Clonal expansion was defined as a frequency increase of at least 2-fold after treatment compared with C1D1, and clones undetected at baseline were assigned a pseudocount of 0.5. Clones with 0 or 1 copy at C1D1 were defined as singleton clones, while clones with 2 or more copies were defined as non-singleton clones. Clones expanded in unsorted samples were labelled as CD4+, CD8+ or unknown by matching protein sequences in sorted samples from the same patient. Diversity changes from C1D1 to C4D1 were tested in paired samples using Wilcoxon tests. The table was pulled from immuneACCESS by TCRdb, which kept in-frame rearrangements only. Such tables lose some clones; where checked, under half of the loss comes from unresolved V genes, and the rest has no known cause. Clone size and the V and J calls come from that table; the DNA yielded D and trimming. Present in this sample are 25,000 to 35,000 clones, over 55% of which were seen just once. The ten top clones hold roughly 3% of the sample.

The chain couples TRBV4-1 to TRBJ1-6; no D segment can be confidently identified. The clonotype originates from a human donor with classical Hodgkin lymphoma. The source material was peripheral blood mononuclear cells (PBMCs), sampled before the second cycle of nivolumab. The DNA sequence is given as TGCGCCAGCAGCCAAGTTTTAGGGAATTCACCCCTCCACTTT. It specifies CASSQVLGNSPLHF.